This is a list of T cell receptor beta chains from one sample in a study of blood T cell repertoires in COVID-19. The data were produced by immunoSEQ multiplex PCR, yet TCRdb's version contains in-frame clones alone and is incomplete. Altogether about 180,000 clones are present, roughly 90% being singletons, with the ten largest covering roughly 1.5%. Sequencing was performed on peripheral blood. These receptor sequences come from a woman in her forties or fifties with acute or convalescent COVID-19. Both conserved end residues are part of each CDR3. The order of the fields is V gene, J gene, CDR3 protein.

>TRBV20-1|TRBJ1-1
CSASRTDNTEAFF
>TRBV24-1|TRBJ1-4
CATSDSQGAVEKLFF
>TRBV6-2/TRBV6-3|TRBJ2-2
CASSYGGRNTGELFF
>TRBV7-8|TRBJ2-7
CASSFSGQLDYEQYF
>TRBV5-6|TRBJ2-3
CASSLLWRGGRSGTDTQYF
>TRBV7-6|TRBJ1-3
CASSLALTATSGNTIYF
>TRBV5-1|TRBJ1-2
CASSLDRAFYGYTF
>TRBV19|TRBJ2-7
CASSLARGQSYEQYF
>TRBV11-3|TRBJ1-3
CASSARDRVYNTIYF
>TRBV4-1|TRBJ2-7
CASSQDWTEAHSREDF
>TRBV6-5|TRBJ2-7
CASWGGDGGTYEQYF
>TRBV30|TRBJ1-3
CAWSVIKGGDTIYF
>TRBV5-1|TRBJ2-7
CASSVGLAGPSYEQYF
>TRBV5-1|TRBJ1-1
CASSLGTGAGAFF
>TRBV10-3|TRBJ2-1
CATKEGSSDYYNEQFF
>TRBV5-6|TRBJ2-7
CASSLESAGAYEQYF
>TRBV24-1|TRBJ2-3
CATSIRATDTQYF
>TRBV5-4|TRBJ2-1
CATGQGALNEQFF
>TRBV27|TRBJ1-1
CASRAVNTEAFF
>TRBV24-1|TRBJ2-3
CATSMGGSADTQYF
>TRBV10-2|TRBJ1-2
CASSEAGPGSYGYTF
>TRBV5-8|TRBJ1-1
CASSLRQGGYTEAFF
>TRBV30|TRBJ1-2
CAWSGGVGYGYTF
>TRBV7-2|TRBJ1-4
CATSDRMNEKLFF
>TRBV5-1|TRBJ1-1
CASSFGGAWTEAFF
>TRBV24-1|TRBJ1-2
CATSDPSRGYGYTF
>TRBV5-6|TRBJ1-1
CASSSLVGTGPMNTEAFF
>TRBV27|TRBJ1-2
CASSLADNYGYTF
>TRBV7-6|TRBJ2-3
CASSSPGGVTDTQYF
>TRBV9|TRBJ2-3
CASNPTGDTDTQYF
>TRBV27|TRBJ2-1
CASSWDSYNEQFF
>TRBV7-2|TRBJ2-7
CASTYPGESYEQYF
>TRBV5-5|TRBJ2-5
CASRPPSGGQTQYF
>TRBV3-1/TRBV3-2|TRBJ1-5
CASSSGGTQPQHF
>TRBV7-2|TRBJ2-6
CASRFSGGANVLTF
>TRBV6-5|TRBJ2-1
CASSYGTSRDEQFF
>TRBV5-6|TRBJ2-2
CASSFGTGRTGELFF
>TRBV6-2/TRBV6-3|TRBJ2-7
CASSLGLAGGQHEQYF
>TRBV3-1/TRBV3-2|TRBJ1-3
CASSPFQDISGNTIYF
>TRBV6-5|TRBJ2-7
CASRLGQAPEQYF
>TRBV30|TRBJ1-2
CAWSRGGLNYGYTF
>TRBV2|TRBJ2-2
CASSEESGRLAGELFF
>TRBV9|TRBJ1-1
CASSVGTGVGKNTEAFF
>TRBV7-9|TRBJ2-1
CASSQGLAGMYEQFF
>TRBV24-1|TRBJ1-2
CATSEDGHQYGYTF
>TRBV18|TRBJ1-4
CASSPGATTNEKLFF
>TRBV10-2|TRBJ1-1
CASCIRGETEAFF
>TRBV6-6|TRBJ2-1
CASSLATHNEQFF
>TRBV7-9|TRBJ2-5
CASSFAEVGRVDQYF
>TRBV3-1/TRBV3-2|TRBJ2-1
CASSETGIGEQFF
>TRBV27|TRBJ1-1
CASSFYATSSTEAFF
>TRBV15|TRBJ2-3
CATSPRGSGSGSDTQYF
>TRBV11-3|TRBJ1-4
CASSLVSATNEKLFF
>TRBV3-1/TRBV3-2|TRBJ2-3
CASSLGGADTQYF
>TRBV5-4|TRBJ1-1
CASSTRHGISTEAFF
>TRBV6-2/TRBV6-3|TRBJ2-3
CASSPQDTQYF
>TRBV19|TRBJ1-1
CASSSWRWLGVTEAFF
>TRBV18|TRBJ1-5
CASSPGQGTQPQHF
>TRBV6-7|TRBJ1-5
CASSRGDQPQHF